This T cell receptor beta chain was obtained from a study of cytomegalovirus exposure and HLA in healthy donors (dated by TCRdb to the late 2010s). For the study in its entirety: According to an earlier analysis of a few hundred of the donors, about 179 million T cells yielded 100 million or so unique TCR beta sequences and 276 Gb of sequence data. An early release that covered 640 HLA-typed donors contained around 300 gigabases of sequencing data and approximately 85 million unique TCR sequences. Of the 398 genotyped donors, over 70% fell in the genetic ancestry cluster associated with self-reported Caucasian donors. The study aimed to test whether cataloging public T cell receptors could reveal signatures of past pathogen exposure. The T cell repertoires of several hundred subjects were profiled by immunosequencing and related to cytomegalovirus serostatus. Besides the first cohort of hundreds of subjects, a separate validation cohort made up of some 110 different subjects was used. To predict cytomegalovirus infection status, the study combined high-throughput TCR immunosequencing, statistical association of individual TCRs with disease status, and machine learning. A later analysis re-analyzed previously published TCR beta repertoires from 666 donors and added high-resolution HLA genotyping to study TCR occurrence patterns. Rather than using new phenotypic data, the later analysis identified candidate immune exposures from TCR beta sequences and from how often those sequences occurred across donors. To decide whether each TCR beta V gene segment behaved as functional or pseudogenic, an earlier analysis of several hundred of the donors relied on high-throughput TCR beta sequencing. Donor age, sex, ethnicity and CMV serostatus were compiled alongside the repertoire data. In a later genetic analysis, genome-wide SNP genotypes for about three fifths of the 666 donors were used, and that subset was treated as a discovery cohort. All discovery cohort repertoires had been generated using a single sequencing platform. Both class I and class II loci were covered by HLA typing, at four-digit resolution. Typing coverage varied by locus: roughly 620-640 donors for A, B, C, DRB1 and DQB1; some 520 for DQA1; more than 600 for DPA1; 400 to 480 for DPB1. Roughly five DR-DQ haplotypes were treated as single units for association and clustering because of strong linkage in the cohort. Across around 400 genotyped donors of the cohort, an average of about 200,000 unique TCR beta nucleotide sequences per donor were sequenced, and roughly 17% of those sequences were non-productive.

The method behind the library was the immunoSEQ multiplex PCR assay. For the multiplex PCR, a mixture combining 60 forward primers for TCR Vbeta segments and 13 reverse primers for TCR Jbeta segments was used. Amplification of the CDR3 region of rearranged TCR beta genes was performed with a multiplex PCR assay on genomic DNA. The Illumina HiSeq System was used to sequence the amplified TCR beta libraries as 87-base-pair reads. The paper's processing steps were these. Across the roughly 670 repertoires, a later analysis counted approximately 83 million unique TCR beta chains, some 11 million of which were shared by at least two donors. A nearest-neighbor algorithm error-corrected the raw reads and collapsed the reads into unique sequences, merging closely related sequences to remove PCR and sequencing errors. To assign V, D and J gene segments, CDR3 sequences were aligned to IMGT reference sequences. For a sequence to be retained, a match of at least six nucleotides to both a V gene segment and a J gene segment was required. Rearrangements were classified as productive when the CDR3 lacked stop codons and remained in frame with V and J, and all other rearrangements were classified as non-productive. CDR3 was defined according to IMGT convention as the region running from the second conserved V-encoded cysteine to the conserved J-encoded phenylalanine. In an earlier analysis of more than 550 of the donors, sequences lacking an unambiguous match to a single V gene segment were excluded. An earlier analysis of under 750 of the donors called V segments functional above 56.7% productive rearrangements and segregating when the between-donor standard deviation exceeded 5%. A statistical classification framework was developed to diagnose cytomegalovirus status using the catalog of TCR beta chain sequences. In a later analysis, V and J genes were assigned by comparing TCR nucleotide sequences against IMGT/GENE-DB human TR gene sequences. In a later analysis, CDR3 sequences and most-parsimonious VDJ recombination scenarios were assigned using the TCRdist pipeline. In a later analysis, each TCR beta chain was defined by its CDR3 amino acid sequence together with its V-gene family, and reads without a unique V-gene family were excluded. In a later analysis, 550 to 650 highly shared, low-generation-probability nucleotide sequences were removed to address suspected cross-contamination and a sequencing artifact. For each public chain, a later analysis derived a clonal expansion index from normalized ranks of inferred template counts within each repertoire. Generation probabilities in a later analysis came from a VDJ recombination model fitted to out-of-frame rearrangements, and those results were checked against IGoR. In a later analysis, hypergeometric tests were used to score TCR-TCR, TCR-HLA and TCR-CMV co-occurrence, with a repertoire-size bias correction applied to TCR pairs. To estimate false discovery rates, a later analysis permuted the HLA or CMV assignments 20 times. In a later analysis, co-occurring TCRs were grouped with DBSCAN, and TCRdist sequence similarity was added when clustering was performed within HLA-allele-positive subsets. For co-occurrence clustering, repertoires with fewer than 30,000 or more than 120,000 public chains were excluded, along with a handful of repertoires with anomalous nucleotide sharing. Here the immuneACCESS table is served through TCRdb, limited to in-frame sequences with V and J called. Missing clones are a known gap in these copies; in checked studies unresolved V genes cover under half, and the rest lacks a known reason. For V, J and clone size, that table is used; D and trimming come from the DNA. The sample table records around 130,000 clones; 65% to 80% of these occur just once. The top ten constitute about 1.8% of the sample.

V is clipped by 7 bases and J by 7 bases, and the sequence between their germline boundaries is 13 bases long. The CDR3 runs 12 amino acids, cysteine and phenylalanine included. CDR3 DNA is the only sequence kept; it has 36 bases, read in frame from the first base. The germline V gene encodes CDR1 MDHEN and CDR2 SYDVKM. On the study overall, not on this receptor specifically: The cohort was sequenced for TCR beta chains only, and without alpha or paired-chain data the features that could be detected were limited. In a later analysis, most CMV-associated TCR beta chains were found to appear HLA-restricted, with HLA associations seemingly driven largely by CMV exposure. The only immune exposure information available for the cohort was CMV serostatus. Across donors, most TCR sequences were observed very rarely, whereas some public TCRs were present in many individuals. Compared with equally common non-associated chains, HLA-associated TCR beta chains in a later analysis were more clonally expanded and had lower generation probabilities. A later genetic analysis reported fewer N-insertions in productive TCRs among donors in an Asian-associated ancestry cluster than the roughly 720-donor mean. The authors suggested that the approach could potentially be extended to other disease states and immunological phenotypes. Specific HLA alleles were associated with 15,000 to 20,000 TCR beta sequences at a false discovery rate of 0.05 in a later analysis. When HLA alleles, especially DR and DQ, strongly co-occurred, attributing TCR associations to individual alleles was difficult. Because counts were too low, roughly 18 rarely observed V segments, including chromosome 9 orphons, were left out of the earlier analysis of 587 of the donors. A few of the identified cytomegalovirus-associated TCR beta chains were confirmed in vitro to be specific for cytomegalovirus antigens. In a later analysis, the rate of TCR association differed among HLA loci, with DRB1 alleles having the most associated TCRs and HLA-C alleles having the fewest. The study gave a list of about 160 TCR beta chains associated with cytomegalovirus. A later analysis reported that several top co-occurrence clusters appeared linked to parvovirus B19, influenza, CMV and Epstein-Barr virus. A cluster of highly shared sequence variants was judged likely to be a technical artifact of the sequencing pipeline. The classifier was reported to diagnose cytomegalovirus status with high specificity and sensitivity in both the original cohort and the validation cohort. Because the 87-base-pair reads could not distinguish some IMGT-functional V segments, including TRBV6-2 and TRBV6-3, those segments were excluded. An earlier analysis of around 600 of the donors showed that most TCR beta V segments appeared in productive rearrangements either about 90% or about 30% of the time, which broadly matched IMGT annotations. Sequencing depth was assumed to be roughly uniform across donors in the presence/absence analyses, though that assumption may not hold. Linkage disequilibrium might explain the correlated functional status among segregating V segments, but an unknown experimental factor could not be ruled out. A later genetic analysis associated a missense DCLRE1C variant with V-gene and J-gene trimming of TCR beta chains, and an independent cohort replicated the association. A further reported finding was that TCR beta sequences accurately predicted the HLA-A and HLA-B alleles for most subjects in the first cohort. HLA typing was unavailable for some donors at each locus, so association tests used only the typed subset.

Turning to this clone: The specificity of this receptor is unknown. Nothing much larger sits one base from this clone, and base qualities are not available.

In total, more than 500 healthy bone marrow donors made up the cohort. All cohort members were sampled while nominally healthy, although unrecorded immune exposures were likely present. The donor tested CMV seronegative, placing the donor among the roughly 400 seronegative members of the cohort. Each donor provided a peripheral blood sample, and peripheral blood mononuclear cells were used for TCR beta sequencing. The Qiagen DNeasy Blood Extraction Kit was used to extract genomic DNA from the blood cell samples. The sequence derives from a woman between 40 and 50 years old in good health and CMV-seronegative. Recombination connected TRBV28 to TRBJ1-2; there is no confident call for the D gene. Sequences were obtained from PBMCs. The nucleotide sequence reads as follows: TGTGCCAGCACCCAGACAATCCGTGGCTACACCTTC. Its amino acids are CASTQTIRGYTF.